At least ten counts were recorded for the clone carrying this TCR beta chain. Its antigen remains unidentified. This CDR3 spans 13 amino acids. Germline-derived CDR1 and CDR2 are SQVTM and ANQGSEA. V was trimmed by 0 bases and J by 10 bases, leaving 13 bases between them. The data are from a study of identical twins. Regarding the study as a whole: Conclusions relied on cross-sectional statistical analysis, not following the same donors.

It was template switching that added a universal primer site, and there were unique molecular identifiers on the cDNA. TCRdb ran MiXCR on the 5' RACE reads and lists one entry per CDR3 protein. The data show hundreds of thousands of distinct CDR3 sequences, 5.5% to 6.5% seen once. The chain joins TRBV29-1 to TRBJ2-1; D call uncertain. This clonotype was sampled from a man younger than 35 in good health. Sequencing input: naive T cells sorted from blood. CDR3 loop: CSVEEVGIGEQFF. As DNA, the CDR3 is TGCAGCGTTGAAGAAGTAGGAATCGGCGAGCAGTTCTTC.